Detailed here is one TCR beta chain. What it recognizes is unknown. This sample is part of a study of early T cells in non-severe SARS-CoV-2 infection. Across the whole study: Bulk RNA isolated from unsorted whole blood underwent sequencing; chains were not paired. Study-wide results and caveats: Anti-spike CD8 specificities were favored by VDJdb matching, whose results missed private and CD4 specificities.

The protocol attached unique molecular identifiers to individual cDNA molecules. A single record per CDR3 protein comes from TCRdb applying MiXCR to the 5' RACE reads. The sample yields 65,000 to 95,000 distinct CDR3 sequences, about a sixth seen once. The CDR3 runs 14 residues. V gave up 7 bases and J gave up 7 bases, with 17 bases separating them. Per the germline V gene, CDR1 is ENHRY and CDR2 is SYGVKD. This chain uses TRBV10-3 with TRBJ1-5; weak D call: TRBD1 (6 bases). The source material was whole blood. The sequence was obtained from an adult who was a healthcare worker with PCR-confirmed SARS-CoV-2 infection or an uninfected control (not recorded which). Here the CDR3 DNA reads TGTGCCATCAAGGAACAGGGAGAGGGGCAGCCCCAGCATTTT. It codes for CAIKEQGEGQPQHF.